The next 19 T cell receptor beta chains were all read from a single sample in a study of shared clonotypes between healthy human individuals. The repertoire was sequenced with immunoSEQ multiplex PCR; TCRdb's copy has only in-frame clones and lacks some. Of some 1 million clones listed, under 80% are singletons. Sequenced: memory CD4+ T cells sorted from blood. Subset denoted: CD45RA-negative fraction. These receptors were collected from a man aged 18 to 30 in good health.

The gene calls are TRBV5-1 and TRBJ1-1, with no clear D. Germline V gene sequence: CDR1 SGHRS, CDR2 YFSETQ. Between the trimmed V and J ends, which lost 0 bases and 4 bases, there was a span of 7 bases. This CDR3 spans 13 amino acids. CDR3 region: CASSLDWGTEAFF. CDR3 nucleotides: TGCGCCAGCAGCTTGGATTGGGGCACTGAAGCTTTCTTT.

The J gene is TRBJ2-1, the V gene TRBV21-1. TRBV21-1 is a pseudogene locus. The CDR3 length is 12 residues. This CDR3 is CASSKRNGEQFF. DNA for the CDR3: TGTGCCAGCAGCAAACGGAATGGTGAGCAGTTCTTC.

The V call is TRBV30, the J call TRBJ1-4; D not certain. Trimming stripped 0 bases from V and 2 bases from J, with 13 bases between. CDR3 length equals 16 residues. CDR1 and CDR2 (germline): GTSNPN, SVGIG (reference sequence). The CDR3 nucleotides are TGTGCCTGGAGTGTTGAACGGATACCGACTAATGAAAAACTGTTTTTT. Protein: CAWSVERIPTNEKLFF.

The V and J genes are TRBV30 and TRBJ1-6, with D tentatively TRBD1 (5 bases). CDR3 length: 17 residues. In germline, CDR1 is GTSNPN, CDR2 SVGIG (reference sequence). V lost 2 bases, J lost 3 bases, and 17 bases lay in between. CDR3 coding DNA: TGTGCCTGGAGTAGCGGGCAGGGTAGCCGCTATAATTCACCCCTCCACTTT. Protein sequence: CAWSSGQGSRYNSPLHF.

This rearrangement joins TRBV27 to TRBJ2-5; D might be TRBD1 (6 bases). The CDR3 is 14 amino acids. The germline V gene encodes CDR1 MNHEY and CDR2 SMNVEV (reference sequence). Trimming cost V 6 bases and J 5 bases, with 16 bases left between them. CDR3 DNA: TGTGCCAGCAGCCCTGACAGGATCCGGGAGACCCAGTACTTC. Translation gives CASSPDRIRETQYF.

Turning to this clone: The identical CDR3 is also encoded by other nucleotide sequences in the sample. V and J are TRBV7-9 and TRBJ2-2; D is unclear. V lost 5 bases, J lost 13 bases, and 2 bases lay in between. This CDR3 is built from 8 residues. Germline V CDR1 and CDR2: SEHNR, FQNEAQ (reference sequence). CDR3 DNA: TGTGCCAGCAGCCCGCTGTTTTTT. Translating it yields CASSPLFF.

About this clone itself: The sample carries other DNA sequences with the same CDR3. This chain joins TRBV2 and TRBJ2-7; no definite D call. The V gene's germline CDR1 is SNHLY and CDR2 FYNNEI. This CDR3 region has 11 residues. Deletions cut 2 bases from V and 4 bases from J, with 3 bases between. For the CDR3, the DNA is TGTGCCAGCAGTGAATTGTACGAGCAGTACTTC. Protein sequence: CASSELYEQYF. Full variable domain (remainder filled in from reference TRBV2 and TRBJ2-7): EPEVTQTPSHQVTQMGQEVILRCVPISNHLYFYWYRQILGQKVEFLVSFYNNEISEKSEIFDDQFSVERPDGSNFTLKIRSTKLEDSAMYFCASSELYEQYFGPGTRLTVT.

The chain combines TRBV19 with TRBJ2-1, with D possibly matching TRBD1 (5 bases). Germline-derived CDR1 and CDR2 are LNHDA and SQIVND (reference sequence). Deletions cut 2 bases from V and 0 bases from J, with 20 bases between. The CDR3 is 19 amino acids. The CDR3: CASSIRGTVSASSYNEQFF. As DNA, the CDR3 is TGTGCCAGTAGTATAAGGGGAACTGTGAGCGCGAGCTCCTACAATGAGCAGTTCTTC.

This clone was observed at least ten times. Distinct nucleotide sequences in the sample also encode this CDR3. V usage is TRBV14 and J usage is TRBJ1-4, with D uncertain. Trimming removed 1 base at V and 4 bases at J, with 4 bases between. From germline, CDR1 is SGHDN and CDR2 FVKESK. The CDR3 has 13 residues. This chain's CDR3 is CASSQGVNEKLFF. CDR3 coding DNA: TGTGCCAGCAGCCAAGGAGTTAATGAAAAACTGTTTTTT. The full variable domain, rest sourced from reference TRBV14 and TRBJ1-4, is EAGVTQFPSHSVIEKGQTVTLRCDPISGHDNLYWYRRVMGKEIKFLLHFVKESKQDESGMPNNRFLAERTGGTYSTLKVQPAELEDSGVYFCASSQGVNEKLFFGSGTQLSVL.

This clone was picked up a small number of times. The chain recombines TRBV19 with TRBJ1-1; D is unclear. The ends were cut back, 0 bases at V and 6 bases at J, with 11 bases in the middle. Germline CDR1 reads LNHDA; CDR2 reads SQIVND (reference sequence). The CDR3 is 14 residues long. CDR3: CASSIDVGVAEAFF. The CDR3 DNA is TGTGCCAGTAGTATAGATGTCGGAGTGGCTGAAGCTTTCTTT.

The J gene is TRBJ2-2, the V gene TRBV19, with 9 bases lining up with TRBD1. Germline lookup yields CDR1 LNHDA and CDR2 SQIVND (reference sequence). After removal of 6 bases from V and 5 bases from J, the junction contained 7 bases not matched to a gene. The CDR3 is 15 residues long. DNA for the CDR3: TGTGCCAGTAGCCAACGGGACAGGGCTACCGGGGAGCTGTTTTTT. This gives the protein CASSQRDRATGELFF.

This rearrangement joins TRBV28 to TRBJ2-7, with 10 positions matching TRBD1. After removal of 5 bases from V and 3 bases from J, the junction contained 7 bases not matched to a gene. The germline CDR1 and CDR2 sequences are MDHEN and SYDVKM. The CDR3 consists of 15 residues. This CDR3 reads CASSPTGGRGYEQYF. In DNA form, the CDR3 reads TGTGCCAGCAGTCCGACAGGGGGCCGGGGCTACGAGCAGTACTTC.

This chain uses TRBV6-5 with TRBJ1-1; D call uncertain. The CDR3 consists of 14 residues. Trimming took 2 bases from V and 1 from J, leaving 8 bases between them. Germline CDR1 MNHEY, CDR2 SVGAGI. This chain's CDR3 is CASSYEGRNTEAFF. CDR3 nucleotide sequence: TGTGCCAGCAGTTACGAGGGAAGGAACACTGAAGCTTTCTTT.

The V gene is TRBV6-1, the J gene TRBJ1-4, with TRBD1 identical over 7 bases. The trim removed 6 bases at V and 4 bases at J, leaving 8 bases unmatched. Germline-derived CDR1 and CDR2 are MNHNS and SASEGT. This CDR3 is built from 15 residues. CDR3 DNA sequence: TGTGCCAGCAGCCCGATCGGGACAGATAATGAAAAACTGTTTTTT. Protein product: CASSPIGTDNEKLFF.

The rearrangement joins TRBV10-3 to TRBJ2-7; TRBD1 might be the D (5 bases). V was trimmed by 0 bases and J by 9 bases, leaving 15 bases between them. From germline, CDR1 is ENHRY and CDR2 SYGVKD. CDR3 length: 14 residues. CDR3 residues: CAISESTPQGRQYF. The CDR3 DNA sequence: TGTGCCATCAGTGAGTCGACTCCCCAGGGAAGGCAGTACTTC.

This sequence joins TRBV5-1 and TRBJ2-7; possibly TRBD2 for D (5 bases). V was pared by 3 bases and J by 0 bases, with 10 bases between. Germline V gives CDR1 SGHRS, CDR2 YFSETQ. The CDR3 extends over 14 amino acids. The CDR3 DNA reads as TGCGCCAGCAGCTCCCCCGGACTCTCCTACGAGCAGTACTTC. Translated, it gives CASSSPGLSYEQYF.

V and J are TRBV4-2 and TRBJ2-5; TRBD2 agrees at 14 bases. J gave up 1 base and V 1 base, and 5 bases lay outside the gene matches. Looked up from germline, CDR1 is LGHNA and CDR2 is YNFKEQ. The CDR3 spans 18 residues. CDR3 in DNA: TGTGCCAGCAGCCAAGGTACCGGGACTAGCGGGGGCCAAGAGACCCAGTACTTC. Amino acids: CASSQGTGTSGGQETQYF.

The chain combines TRBV7-3 with TRBJ2-3; possibly TRBD1 or TRBD2 for D (7 bases each). Germline CDR1 SGHTA, CDR2 FQGTGA. The CDR3 loop spans 16 amino acids. Between the trimmed V and J ends, which lost 2 bases and 5 bases, there was a span of 17 bases. For the CDR3, the DNA is TGTGCCAGCAGCTTATTCGTCGACAGGGAGGGAGATACGCAGTATTTT. This translates into CASSLFVDREGDTQYF.

The genes are TRBV30 and TRBJ2-2; D is unclear. CDR1 is GTSNPN and CDR2 is SVGIG in the germline V gene (reference sequence). Trimming removed 2 bases at V and 4 bases at J, with 17 bases between. The CDR3 length is 16 residues. The CDR3 here is CAWSLPRVVGTGELFF. CDR3 nucleotide sequence: TGTGCCTGGAGTTTGCCCCGGGTGGTAGGCACCGGGGAGCTGTTTTTT. The whole variable domain, remainder taken from reference TRBV30 and TRBJ2-2, is SQTIHQWPATLVQPVGSPLSLECTVEGTSNPNLYWYRQAAGRGLQLLFYSVGIGQISSEVPQNLSASRPQDRQFILSSKKLLLSDSGFYLCAWSLPRVVGTGELFFGEGSRLTVL.